This T cell receptor (beta chain) originates from a study of Ad26.COV2.S vaccination and SARS-CoV-2 variants. Study-level findings and limits: Spike-specific responses of CD8+ and CD4+ T cells were reported to display substantial breadth after vaccination. Estimates derived from TCR breadth and depth analyses may have underestimated total T cell responses. Vaccinees displayed broader spike-specific TCR repertoires than placebo recipients. Researchers reported similar non-spike TCR breadth in vaccine and placebo recipients.

Only in-frame clones appear in the TCRdb table, and some are missing; sequencing was by immunoSEQ multiplex PCR. The data show around 94,000 clones, about 78% seen once. This CDR3 is 14 amino acids long. CDR1 is SGHRS and CDR2 is YFSETQ in the germline V gene. V shed 4 bases and J shed 3 bases, with 11 bases lying between them. In its sample, this clone was seen a few times. What it binds is unknown. This material consisted of peripheral blood, taken after recovery from COVID-19. V and J are TRBV5-1 and TRBJ1-5; no clear D gene. The clonotype was recovered from a human donor who had recovered from COVID-19. The CDR3 loop reads CASSQGNPNQPQHF. As DNA, the CDR3 is TGCGCCAGCAGCCAAGGGAATCCCAATCAGCCCCAGCATTTT.